Here is one TCR beta chain with its context. The antigen is unknown. The data derive from a study of T cell responses to AZD1222 COVID-19 vaccine. Study at large: Second doses were pooled across both intervals (about 4 or about 12 weeks).

Whole-study findings and limits: Nearly half of spike-specific TCRs reportedly target variant regions that are unmutated in the B.1.351 and B.1.1.7 variants.

This CDR3 is 15 amino acids long. V lost 2 bases to trimming and J lost 7 bases; unmatched junction nucleotides: 8. Germline V lookup: CDR1 SGHNT, CDR2 YYREEE (reference sequence). Sequenced by immunoSEQ multiplex PCR; TCRdb stores in-frame clones only, minus some. The table records around 89,000 clones, approximately 91% of them present only once. The starting material was peripheral blood, obtained on day 0 of AZD1222 vaccination. V usage is TRBV5-4 and J usage is TRBJ2-1; the match to TRBD2 covers 8 bases. The clonotype originates from an adult in good health. In DNA form, the CDR3 reads TGTGCCAGCAGCTTCCCGTCTAGCGGGCTTAATGAGCAGTTCTTC. Translated, it gives CASSFPSSGLNEQFF. The whole variable domain, filled in from reference TRBV5-4 and TRBJ2-1, reads ETGVTQSPTHLIKTRGQQVTLRCSSQSGHNTVSWYQQALGQGPQFIFQYYREEENGRGNFPPRFSGLQFPNYSSELNVNALELDDSALYLCASSFPSSGLNEQFFGPGTRLTVL.